The T cell receptor beta chain under discussion was sequenced for a study of blood T cells in healthy people across ages. On this clonotype: Its antigen is unidentified.

Study-wide results and limits: Long-lived donors carried more naive CD4+ cells and greater diversity than aged donors. PBMCs went unsorted, and a conclusive naive versus antigen-experienced comparison was therefore prevented.

V shed 8 bases and J shed 8 bases, with 9 bases lying between them. Per germline, CDR1 MDHEN and CDR2 SYDVKM. The CDR3 extends over 11 amino acids. Then a second PCR, running about 7 to 11 cycles, was carried out with a sample-barcoded 5' primer and a J-beta primer mix. Each single sample gave us at least 2.5 million CDR3-containing paired-end reads. TCRdb called the 5' RACE reads again in MiXCR, with one record for every CDR3 protein. Here the sample spans about 1,600,000 distinct CDR3 sequences, around 39% being singletons. The sequence derives from a woman between 18 and 30 years old in good health. The chain carries TRBV28 and TRBJ1-4; D is undetermined. Sequenced input: blood. For the CDR3, the DNA is TGTGCCAGCTGGAGCGGGGAAAAACTGTTTTTT. Its protein product is CASWSGEKLFF. Full variable domain (remainder filled in from reference TRBV28 and TRBJ1-4): DVKVTQSSRYLVKRTGEKVFLECVQDMDHENMFWYRQDPGLGLRLIYFSYDVKMKEKGDIPEGYSVSREKKERFSLILESASTNQTSMYLCASWSGEKLFFGSGTQLSVL.